A selection of T cell receptor beta chains follows, all from one sample in a study of blood T cell repertoires in COVID-19. The data were produced by immunoSEQ multiplex PCR, yet TCRdb's version contains in-frame clones alone and is incomplete. This table has under 200,000 clones, approximately 80% appearing once. Input material: peripheral blood. These receptors all come from a human donor in a cohort sampled during active COVID-19. The CDR3 runs from the conserved cysteine through the conserved F or W. Each record gives: clone size, V gene, D gene, J gene, CDR3 DNA, CDR3 protein. A D gene is named only where the DNA matches it firmly. Not all rows give a size; the values are once, few, many and, for expanded clones, a class.

>NA|TRBV19|TRBD1|TRBJ2-7
TGTGCCAGTAGCTCAGGGGGAAGCTCCTACGAGCAGTACTTC
CASSSGGSSYEQYF
>NA|TRBV2|TRBD1|TRBJ1-5
TGTGCCAGCAGTGAACTACAGGGGGGCCAGCCCCAGCATTTT
CASSELQGGQPQHF
>NA|TRBV7-8|NA|TRBJ2-1
TGTGCCAGCAGCTCCCTCAGGGAATGGGGAAATGAGCAGTTCTTC
CASSSLREWGNEQFF
>NA|TRBV2|NA|TRBJ1-2
TGTGCCAGCAGTGAAAATCCGGTGTCAGGGTCTGCGGGCTACACCTTC
CASSENPVSGSAGYTF
>NA|TRBV27|NA|TRBJ1-2
TGTGCCAGCAGTTTAGCGGGGTCCTATGGCTACACCTTC
CASSLAGSYGYTF
>NA|TRBV5-4|NA|TRBJ1-2
TGTGCCAGCAGCTTGTCCCTAGGGGAAGCTAACTATGGCTACACCTTC
CASSLSLGEANYGYTF
>NA|TRBV9|NA|TRBJ1-6
TGTGCCAGCAGCGGAGGGAATAATTCACCCCTCCACTTT
CASSGGNNSPLHF
>NA|TRBV14|NA|TRBJ1-6
TGTGCCAGCAGCGTCAGGGGAGGGGAGTATTCACCCCTCCACTTT
CASSVRGGEYSPLHF
>NA|TRBV7-9|NA|TRBJ2-7
TGTGCCAGCAGCGGGGCAGGGGGGTGGTCCTACGAGCAGTACTTC
CASSGAGGWSYEQYF
>NA|TRBV11-2|TRBD1|TRBJ2-7
TGTGCCAGCAGCTTAGATTTATCGAGACAGGGGGCCCACGAGCAGTACTTC
CASSLDLSRQGAHEQYF
>NA|TRBV5-4|TRBD2|TRBJ2-1
TGTGCCAGCAGCTCAGCGGGAGGGATCAATGAGCAGTTCTTC
CASSSAGGINEQFF
>once|TRBV18|TRBD1|TRBJ2-7
TGTGCCAGCTCACCACCGGGACAGGGAGCCGAGCAGTACTTC
CASSPPGQGAEQYF
>NA|TRBV2|TRBD1|TRBJ1-2
TGTGCCAGCAGTCCCCGGACAGGACTTCGGTACACCTTC
CASSPRTGLRYTF
>NA|TRBV5-1|NA|TRBJ1-5
TGCGCCAGCAGCTTGGCCGGGGGGGCGAGTCAGCCCCAGCATTTT
CASSLAGGASQPQHF
>NA|TRBV14|NA|TRBJ1-4
TGTGCCAGCAGCCCCTGGACACAGACCGAAAAACTGTTTTTT
CASSPWTQTEKLFF
>NA|TRBV12-3/TRBV12-4|NA|TRBJ1-2
TGTGCCAGCAGTTTCATGGGGGCTTCTGGCTACACCTTC
CASSFMGASGYTF
>NA|TRBV28|NA|TRBJ1-2
TGTGCCAGCAGACTCCGGTCCTATGGCTACACCTTC
CASRLRSYGYTF
>once|TRBV9|TRBD2|TRBJ2-7
TGTGCCAGCAGCGCCCGGCCGGGGGGCTCCTACGAGCAGTACTTC
CASSARPGGSYEQYF
>NA|TRBV19|NA|TRBJ1-3
TGTGCCAGTAGTATGGCGGGCAGCTACTCTGGAAACACCATATATTTT
CASSMAGSYSGNTIYF
>NA|TRBV6-5|TRBD1|TRBJ2-7
TGTGCCAGCAGTTCCAGGGGGCGCGGTAAATACGAGCAGTACTTC
CASSSRGRGKYEQYF
>NA|TRBV14|NA|TRBJ2-1
TGTGCCAGCAGCTATATGAATGAGCAGTTCTTC
CASSYMNEQFF
>NA|TRBV6-6|TRBD1|TRBJ2-7
TGTGCCAGCAGTTATAGGGACAGGGGGAACGAGCAGTACTTC
CASSYRDRGNEQYF
>NA|TRBV11-2|NA|TRBJ2-3
TGTGCCAGCAGCTTAGATCAGGGGACCACAGATACGCAGTATTTT
CASSLDQGTTDTQYF
>NA|TRBV5-1|TRBD1|TRBJ1-2
TGCGCCAGCAGGGGGCAGGGGGCTTCGCGTGGCTACACCTTC
CASRGQGASRGYTF
>NA|TRBV9|NA|TRBJ1-4
TGTGCCAGCAGCGTAGCGGGGGGGGTCCGGGAAAAACTGTTTTTT
CASSVAGGVREKLFF
>once|TRBV28|NA|TRBJ2-7
TGTGCCAGCAGTCACGGCGGTTGGGAGCAGTACTTC
CASSHGGWEQYF
>NA|TRBV5-1|NA|TRBJ1-2
TGCGCCAGCAGCGCAGGGGTCGGCTACACCTTC
CASSAGVGYTF
>few|TRBV6-5|NA|TRBJ1-1
TGTGCCAGCAAAGGGGACACACCGAACACTGAAGCTTTCTTT
CASKGDTPNTEAFF
>NA|TRBV27|TRBD2|TRBJ2-7
TGTGCCAGTCTCGGGGGGGCAACCTACGAGCAGTACTTC
CASLGGATYEQYF
>NA|TRBV5-1|TRBD1|TRBJ2-1
TGCGCCAGCAGCTTGGCTTTGGGACAGGGTCTTAGTGAGCAGTTCTTC
CASSLALGQGLSEQFF
>NA|TRBV6-2/TRBV6-3|TRBD1|TRBJ1-4
TGTGCCAGCAGCTCCGGGACAGCCGGTAATGAAAAACTGTTTTTT
CASSSGTAGNEKLFF
>NA|TRBV6-5|NA|TRBJ2-1
TGTGCCAGCACCGACTATTACAATGAGCAGTTCTTC
CASTDYYNEQFF
>NA|TRBV2|TRBD1|TRBJ2-7
TGTGCCAGCAGGGGGACAGGGTACGAGCAGTACTTC
CASRGTGYEQYF
>NA|TRBV24-1|NA|TRBJ1-5
TGTGCCACCAGTGATAGCCAGCCCCAGCATTTT
CATSDSQPQHF
>NA|TRBV14|TRBD1|TRBJ1-2
TGTGCCAGCAGCCGAGTAGGGGGCTACGGCTACACCTTC
CASSRVGGYGYTF
>NA|TRBV6-2/TRBV6-3|TRBD2|TRBJ2-1
TGTGCCAGCAGTTATCCCACTAGCGGGGACTCCTACAATGAGCAGTTCTTC
CASSYPTSGDSYNEQFF
>NA|TRBV4-1|TRBD1|TRBJ1-5
TGCGCCAGCAGCCAGACAGGGGTCAATCAGCCCCAGCATTTT
CASSQTGVNQPQHF
>NA|TRBV10-3|TRBD2|TRBJ2-3
TGTGCCATCAGTGAGCCGCTTAGCGGGAGGGGTACGCAGTATTTT
CAISEPLSGRGTQYF
>NA|TRBV5-4|NA|TRBJ1-4
TGTGCCAGCAGCTTGGGAGGGACACCGAATGAAAAACTGTTTTTT
CASSLGGTPNEKLFF
>NA|TRBV11-2|NA|TRBJ2-7
TGTGCCAGCAGCTTAGTGGTGGGGGGATACGAGCAGTACTTC
CASSLVVGGYEQYF
>NA|TRBV6-5|TRBD1|TRBJ1-1
TGTGCCAGCAGTCCGACAGGGATGAACACTGAAGCTTTCTTT
CASSPTGMNTEAFF
>NA|TRBV7-9|TRBD1|TRBJ2-7
TGTGCCAGCAGCTTAGGAGACAGGGGGCATGGCGAGCAGTACTTC
CASSLGDRGHGEQYF
>NA|TRBV29-1|TRBD2|TRBJ2-5
TGCAGCGGCGGAGATCCGGGGGGAGAGACCCAGTACTTC
CSGGDPGGETQYF
>once|TRBV19|NA|TRBJ1-2
TGTGCCAGTAGTATAGGTCGACAGGCCCGGAACTATGGCTACACCTTC
CASSIGRQARNYGYTF
>NA|TRBV5-4|NA|TRBJ1-2
TGTGCCAGCGGTGGTGGAGGGGAGAATGGCTACACCTTC
CASGGGGENGYTF
>NA|TRBV27|NA|TRBJ1-6
TGTGCCAGCAGTTTGATGGGCAATAATTCACCCCTCCACTTT
CASSLMGNNSPLHF
>NA|TRBV6-5|NA|TRBJ1-2
TGTGCCAGTACCCCGGGATCCTATGGCTACACCTTC
CASTPGSYGYTF
>NA|TRBV19|TRBD2|TRBJ2-1
TGTGCCAGTAGTATACGTGGGACTAGCGGGGGGGCCCTCTCCTACAATGAGCAGTTCTTC
CASSIRGTSGGALSYNEQFF
>NA|TRBV10-3|TRBD1|TRBJ1-2
TGTGCCATCATACCCGACAGGGGGTTAGGCTACACCTTC
CAIIPDRGLGYTF
>NA|TRBV20-1|NA|TRBJ2-7
TGCAGTGCTAGACCCGGTGTAGAGCAGTACTTC
CSARPGVEQYF
>NA|TRBV18|TRBD1|TRBJ1-4
TGTGCCAGCTCACCACTTCGGGACAGGGGTCGGGCTAATGAAAAACTGTTTTTT
CASSPLRDRGRANEKLFF
>NA|TRBV11-2|TRBD1|TRBJ1-5
TGTGCCAGCAGTTTTTACACAGGGGGGAATCAGCCCCAGCATTTT
CASSFYTGGNQPQHF
>NA|TRBV27|NA|TRBJ1-2
TGTGCCAGCAGTTTAAACAGGGTTAGTGGCTACACCTTC
CASSLNRVSGYTF
>NA|TRBV4-1|NA|TRBJ1-1
TGCGCCAGCAGCCAAGGAGGAAACACTGAAGCTTTCTTT
CASSQGGNTEAFF
>NA|TRBV6-5|NA|TRBJ2-3
TGTGCCAGCAGTTACAAGGGGGTCACAGATACGCAGTATTTT
CASSYKGVTDTQYF
>NA|TRBV27|NA|TRBJ2-3
TGTGCCAGCAGTTCTACCACAGATACGCAGTATTTT
CASSSTTDTQYF